This TCR beta chain came from a study of T-cell memory formation after mild COVID-19. Study-level background: There were largely donor-specific TCR clusters.

This clonotype was seen a handful of times. Its antigen is not identified. The germline V and J ends were trimmed by 2 bases and 11 bases, with 10 bases remaining between them. The germline gives CDR1 MNHEY, CDR2 SMNVEV (reference sequence). The CDR3 extends over 13 amino acids. Notes on the study in general: Memory from before infection featured some responding clones, which suggests cross-reactive memory joined. Second-wave clones peaking on day 37 lacked confirmed SARS-CoV-2 specificity.

5'RACE with constant-segment primers built TCRalpha and TCRbeta cDNA libraries with UMIs. TCRdb independently ran MiXCR on the 5' RACE reads; one entry per CDR3 protein. The data contain a few hundred thousand distinct CDR3 sequences, roughly 8% of them seen just once; the ten biggest clones take up around a fifth. The TCR was taken from a young man who had mild COVID-19 (a few samples of this study predate the infection). Cell type and time point are not known. The chain is built from TRBV27 and TRBJ1-6; D uncertain. Input material: PBMCs or a T cell subset sorted from them (not recorded which). The CDR3 nucleotides are TGTGCCAGCAGTTTAGGTCCCGGGGCACCCCTCCACTTT. Translated: CASSLGPGAPLHF.